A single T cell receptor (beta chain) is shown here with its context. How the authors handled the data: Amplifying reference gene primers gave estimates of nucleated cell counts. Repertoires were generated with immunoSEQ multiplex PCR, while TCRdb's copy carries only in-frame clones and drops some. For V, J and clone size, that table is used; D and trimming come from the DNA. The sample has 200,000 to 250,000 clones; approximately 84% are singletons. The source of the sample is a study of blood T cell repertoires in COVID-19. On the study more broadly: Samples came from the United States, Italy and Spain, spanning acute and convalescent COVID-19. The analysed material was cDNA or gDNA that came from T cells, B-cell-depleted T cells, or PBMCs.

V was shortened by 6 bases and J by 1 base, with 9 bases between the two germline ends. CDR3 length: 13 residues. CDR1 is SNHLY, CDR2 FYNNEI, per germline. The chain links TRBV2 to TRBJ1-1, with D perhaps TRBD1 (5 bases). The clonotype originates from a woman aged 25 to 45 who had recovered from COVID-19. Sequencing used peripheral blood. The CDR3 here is CASSRDRNTEAFF. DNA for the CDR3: TGTGCCAGCAGCCGCGACAGGAACACTGAAGCTTTCTTT.